The rows below give T cell receptor beta chains drawn from one sample of a study of siplizumab effects on memory and regulatory T cells. Profiling relied on immunoSEQ multiplex PCR, and the TCRdb table lists in-frame clones only, not all of them. The data show 62,000 or so clones, with 75% to 90% seen just once and roughly 3.8% held by the top ten. The sample consisted of memory CD4+ T cells sorted from blood. These receptors all stem from a human donor in good health. The CDR3 runs from the conserved cysteine through the conserved F or W. Fields, in order: D gene, J gene, clone size, V gene, CDR3 protein, CDR3 DNA. A D gene is named only where the DNA matches it firmly. Some rows mark clone size as missing; the rest say once, few, many or name a class of expanded clone.

>.|TRBJ2-7|.|TRBV2
CASSYFEAYEQYF
TGTGCCAGCAGTTATTTTGAGGCCTACGAGCAGTACTTC
>.|TRBJ2-2|.|TRBV5-1
CASSFRESTGELFF
TGCGCCAGCAGCTTTCGGGAAAGCACCGGGGAGCTGTTTTTT
>.|TRBJ2-2|.|TRBV5-1
CASSLAGGYTGELFF
TGCGCCAGCAGCTTGGCCGGGGGATACACCGGGGAGCTGTTTTTT
>.|TRBJ2-2|.|TRBV9
CASSPLPGELFF
TGTGCCAGCAGCCCGCTTCCGGGGGAGCTGTTTTTT
>.|TRBJ1-3|.|TRBV10-1
CASTSDGNTIYF
TGCGCCAGCACCTCAGATGGAAACACCATATATTTT
>.|TRBJ2-7|.|TRBV5-4
CASSSGTLSSYEQYF
TGTGCCAGCAGCTCCGGGACGTTGAGCTCCTACGAGCAGTACTTC
>TRBD2|TRBJ2-7|once|TRBV6-6
CASSNPRTSATYEQYF
TGTGCCAGCAGTAACCCCAGGACTAGCGCCACCTACGAGCAGTACTTC
>.|TRBJ1-3|.|TRBV6-1
CASSDRPATGNTIYF
TGTGCCAGCAGTGACCGTCCAGCAACTGGAAACACCATATATTTT
>TRBD1|TRBJ1-4|.|TRBV13
CASSDRTNEKLFF
TGTGCCAGCTCGGACAGGACTAATGAAAAACTGTTTTTT
>.|TRBJ2-7|.|TRBV19
CASRRRISSYEQYF
TGTGCCAGTCGGAGACGGATCTCCTCCTACGAGCAGTACTTC
>.|TRBJ1-1|.|TRBV5-4
CASSLETSPIAFF
TGTGCCAGCAGCTTGGAGACCTCCCCCATAGCTTTCTTT
>.|TRBJ2-3|once|TRBV29-1
CSVEGSYTQYF
TGCAGCGTTGAAGGGTCCTATACGCAGTATTTT
>.|TRBJ1-3|.|TRBV4-2
CASSQDVGIITGNTIYF
TGTGCCAGCAGCCAAGATGTCGGGATCATAACCGGAAACACCATATATTTT
>.|TRBJ1-1|few|TRBV4-1
CASSRVGTQTEAFF
TGCGCCAGCAGCCGGGTTGGGACGCAGACCGAAGCTTTCTTT
>TRBD1|TRBJ1-1|.|TRBV5-1
CASSSGTALNTEAFF
TGCGCCAGCAGCTCCGGGACAGCCCTGAACACTGAAGCTTTCTTT
>TRBD1|TRBJ1-4|few|TRBV7-2
CASSLVGQGAAKLFF
TGTGCCAGCAGCTTAGTGGGGCAGGGGGCGGCAAAACTGTTTTTT
>.|TRBJ1-2|few|TRBV13
CASSSSGTDPYGYTF
TGTGCCAGCAGCTCCTCCGGGACGGACCCCTATGGCTACACCTTC
>TRBD2|TRBJ2-5|once|TRBV9
CASSVAGVGETQYF
TGTGCCAGCAGCGTGGCGGGAGTGGGGGAGACCCAGTACTTC
>.|TRBJ1-2|.|TRBV7-8
CASSSPGEANYGYTF
TGTGCCAGCAGTTCCCCGGGCGAAGCTAACTATGGCTACACCTTC
>.|TRBJ1-1|.|TRBV21-1
CASSKVQGTEAFF
TGTGCCAGCAGCAAAGTTCAGGGAACTGAAGCTTTCTTT
>.|TRBJ1-5|.|TRBV6-6
CASSYRQISNQPQHF
TGTGCCAGCAGTTACCGGCAAATTAGCAATCAGCCCCAGCATTTT
>TRBD1|TRBJ1-2|.|TRBV7-6
CASSLGYDRGARGYTF
TGTGCCAGCAGCTTAGGGTATGACAGGGGTGCGCGAGGCTACACCTTC
>.|TRBJ2-3|.|TRBV5-1
CASSLGATHTDTQYF
TGCGCCAGCAGCTTGGGAGCGACTCACACAGATACGCAGTATTTT
>.|TRBJ1-2|.|TRBV6-4
CASSDSNRRGYTF
TGTGCCAGCAGTGACTCCAACAGGCGCGGCTACACCTTC
>.|TRBJ2-7|.|TRBV5-4
CASSSRLNHYEQYF
TGTGCCAGCAGCTCCCGTCTAAACCACTACGAGCAGTACTTC
>.|TRBJ2-7|.|TRBV2
CASIQGYGSYEQYF
TGTGCCAGCATCCAGGGATACGGCTCCTACGAGCAGTACTTC
>.|TRBJ2-7|.|TRBV5-1
CASSLVQGISEQYF
TGCGCCAGCAGCTTGGTTCAGGGGATAAGCGAGCAGTACTTC
>TRBD1|TRBJ2-7|.|TRBV7-3
CASSLKGSVTGWAYEQYF
TGTGCCAGCAGCTTAAAGGGCTCCGTGACAGGGTGGGCCTACGAGCAGTACTTC
>.|TRBJ2-6|.|TRBV5-1
CATTTGFPGANVLTF
TGCGCCACCACAACAGGGTTCCCTGGGGCCAACGTCCTGACTTTC
>TRBD2|TRBJ2-3|.|TRBV7-2
CASTQGTSGSTDTQYF
TGTGCCAGCACCCAAGGGACTAGCGGGAGCACAGATACGCAGTATTTT
>.|TRBJ2-7|few|TRBV6-5
CASRNSGWAYEQYF
TGTGCCAGCAGAAACTCGGGGTGGGCCTACGAGCAGTACTTC
>.|TRBJ1-2|.|TRBV5-1
CASSSAGDYYGYTF
TGCGCCAGCAGCTCGGCAGGGGATTACTATGGCTACACCTTC
>.|TRBJ1-3|.|TRBV5-1
CASSPTGGGTGNTIYF
TGCGCCAGCAGCCCAACGGGTGGGGGCACTGGAAACACCATATATTTT
>.|TRBJ2-7|.|TRBV23-1
CASSLFTGGLAYEQYF
TGCGCCAGCAGTCTATTCACGGGGGGCTTGGCCTACGAGCAGTACTTC